The 31 T cell receptor beta chains in this list originate from one sample, sequenced in a study of CD8 T cells in ankylosing spondylitis. The study's findings and limits: About 8 highly homologous variants made up a TCR beta motif, and this motif appeared characteristic of ankylosing spondylitis blood.

Antigens of these TCRs are unknown. TCRdb re-derived calls from the 5' RACE reads in MiXCR, one entry per CDR3 protein. The sample has under 250,000 distinct CDR3 sequences, 5.5% to 7.5% seen once. Sample: blood, either unsorted or a sorted T cell fraction (not recorded which). The receptors here all came from a male donor with ankylosing spondylitis.

The sample holds a few counts of this clonotype. The chain carries TRBV7-9 and TRBJ1-4; 7 nucleotides align to TRBD1. Per the germline V gene, CDR1 is SEHNR and CDR2 is FQNEAQ (reference sequence). Trimming took 4 bases from V and 6 from J; bases not matched to a gene: 14. CDR3 size: 17 residues. Here the CDR3 reads CASSSIPGQVVDEKLFF. CDR3 nucleotides: TGTGCCAGCAGCTCAATCCCCGGACAGGTAGTTGATGAAAAACTGTTTTTT. Full variable domain (remainder filled in from reference TRBV7-9 and TRBJ1-4): DTGVSQNPRHKITKRGQNVTFRCDPISEHNRLYWYRQTLGQGPEFLTYFQNEAQLEKSRLLSDRFSAERPKGSFSTLEIQRTEQGDSAMYLCASSSIPGQVVDEKLFFGSGTQLSVL.

This clonotype was recorded at least ten times. V and J are TRBV20-1 and TRBJ2-1, with a possible D match to TRBD2 (6 bases). This CDR3 spans 16 amino acids. The V gene's germline CDR1 is DFQATT and CDR2 SNEGSKA (reference sequence). The germline V and J ends were trimmed by 2 bases and 0 bases, with 14 bases remaining between them. The CDR3 bases are TGCAGTGCTAGATCGGAGCGGGCGAGCTCCTACAATGAGCAGTTCTTC. This translates into CSARSERASSYNEQFF.

This clonotype was seen repeatedly, ten times or more. The CDR3 spells CASSFGLLRDEQFF. CDR3 DNA sequence: TGTGCCAGCAGCTTTGGACTATTGAGGGATGAGCAGTTCTTC. The chain is built from TRBV7-9 and TRBJ2-1, with a weak D call TRBD2 (6 bases). This CDR3 has 14 amino acids. The V gene's germline CDR1 is SEHNR and CDR2 FQNEAQ (reference sequence). Trimming removed 3 bases at V and 8 bases at J, with 14 bases between.

This clonotype was counted many times. This rearrangement joins TRBV7-8 to TRBJ2-1, with 12 bases that match TRBD2. Germline V gene data show CDR1 as SGHVS and CDR2 as FQNEAQ. This CDR3 contains 17 residues. V lost 3 bases, J lost 9 bases, and 12 bases stayed unmatched. CDR3 nucleotide sequence: TGTGCCAGCAGCTTTCGTGGGCCTAGCGGGGGGGCCTTTGAGCAGTTCTTC. Its translation: CASSFRGPSGGAFEQFF.

CDR3 bases: TGCAGTGCTCTAATCCGACAGACCCTGAACACTGAAGCTTTCTTT. This encodes CSALIRQTLNTEAFF. The V call is TRBV20-1, the J call TRBJ1-1; D may be TRBD1 (5 bases). Germline CDR1 reads DFQATT; CDR2 reads SNEGSKA (reference sequence). The CDR3 has 15 residues. V was shortened by 5 bases and J by 0 bases, with 16 bases between the two germline ends.

Concerning this clonotype: A read error may explain this, as a much larger clone is one base away. The gene calls are TRBV28 and TRBJ1-4; D is undetermined. Germline CDR1 and CDR2: MDHEN and SYDVKM. The CDR3 extends over 14 amino acids. The ends were cut back, 6 bases at V and 8 bases at J, with 16 bases in the middle. This CDR3 is CASSPRSPREKLFF. The CDR3 DNA follows: TGTGCCAGCAGCCCCCGGAGCCCCAGGGAAAAACTGTTTTTT. The entire variable domain, with the rest obtained from reference TRBV28 and TRBJ1-4, is as follows: DVKVTQSSRYLVKRTGEKVFLECVQDMDHENMFWYRQDPGLGLRLIYFSYDVKMKEKGDIPEGYSVSREKKERFSLILESASTNQTSMYLCASSPRSPREKLFFGSGTQLSVL.

This clonotype was seen at least ten times. The CDR3, as DNA: TGCAGCGTACCACCTCGCCTGAGCTCCTACAATGAGCAGTTCTTC. It is translated as CSVPPRLSSYNEQFF. The chain has TRBV29-1 and TRBJ2-1; D unclear. Trimming took off 6 bases at V and 0 bases at J, with 15 bases between the two ends. The CDR3 length is 15 residues. CDR1 is SQVTM and CDR2 is ANQGSEA in the germline V gene.

The chain combines TRBV21-1 with TRBJ2-1; the table calls TRBD2, which could not be checked here. TRBV21-1 is a documented pseudogene. CDR3 size: 16 residues. The CDR3 DNA follows: TGTGCCACCCTAAAAAGGACTAGCGGACCCTACAATGAGCAGTTCTTC. Protein: CATLKRTSGPYNEQFF.

This clonotype was picked up many times. CDR3 nucleotides: TGTGCCAGCAGTTCTCTAGGGGGCTACCAAGAGACCCAGTACTTC. Amino acid sequence: CASSSLGGYQETQYF. The chain is built from TRBV27 and TRBJ2-5; TRBD1 aligns across 7 bases. Germline V gene lookup returns CDR1 MNHEY and CDR2 SMNVEV (reference sequence). The trim removed 4 bases at V and 0 bases at J, leaving 5 bases unmatched. There are 15 residues in the CDR3.

The sample holds many counts of this clonotype. V and J are TRBV4-1 and TRBJ2-3; D unclear. CDR1 is MGHRA and CDR2 is YSYEKL in the germline V gene. CDR3 length: 18 residues. V dropped 0 bases and J dropped 3 bases, with 19 bases sitting between them. CDR3 sequence: CASSQDSLLHQGTDTQYF. DNA of the CDR3: TGCGCCAGCAGCCAAGATTCCCTTCTCCACCAAGGAACAGATACGCAGTATTTT.

The sample holds a few counts of this clonotype. V usage is TRBV7-2 and J usage is TRBJ2-1, with TRBD2 identical over 9 bases. The CDR3 runs to 15 residues. Per germline, CDR1 SGHTA and CDR2 FQGNSA. J was trimmed by 12 bases and V by 5 bases; bases with no gene match: 14. In DNA form, the CDR3 reads TGTGCCAGCAGCCCAATGCCTAGCGGGGCGGCAGGGCAGTTCTTC. It translates to CASSPMPSGAAGQFF.

This clonotype turned up a few times. The chain uses TRBV20-1 and TRBJ2-7; a possible D gene is TRBD2 (5 bases). CDR3 length: 14 amino acids. The V end lost 6 bases, the J end lost 2 bases, and 17 bases lay between the germline ends. Germline CDR1 reads DFQATT; CDR2 reads SNEGSKA (reference sequence). The chain's CDR3 is CSAHTGVSTYEQYF. The CDR3 DNA reads TGCAGTGCGCATACCGGGGTTTCGACCTACGAGCAGTACTTC.

This clonotype was counted many times. J is TRBJ2-1 and V is TRBV6-2 or TRBV6-3; 7 bases line up with TRBD2. The V gene end was trimmed by 8 bases and the J gene end by 6 bases; junction bases not matched to a gene: 19. The CDR3 has 17 amino acids. Germline CDR1 MNHEY, CDR2 SVGEGT. Here the CDR3 DNA reads TGTGCCAGCTGGGGGGGGTCGAAGCGGCCCTACATCAATGAGCAGTTCTTC. Protein sequence: CASWGGSKRPYINEQFF.

This clonotype was seen ten or more times. The chain links TRBV5-6 to TRBJ2-7, with TRBD2 identical over 12 bases. Germline V CDR1 and CDR2: SGHDT, YYEEEE. CDR3 length equals 14 residues. Germline trimming cut 5 bases from V and 6 bases from J; bases unmatched to any gene: 6. The CDR3, as DNA: TGTGCCAGCAGACCGGGACTAGCGGGTAGCGAGCAGTACTTC. It codes for CASRPGLAGSEQYF.

This clonotype was counted only a few times. This chain links TRBV11-2 with TRBJ1-4, with 9 nucleotides matching TRBD1. V shed 7 bases, J shed 7 bases, and the junction held 4 bases outside the gene matches. Per the germline V gene, CDR1 is SGHAT and CDR2 is FQNNGV. There are 13 residues in the CDR3. CDR3 in amino acids: CASNRGLSEKLFF. Here the CDR3 DNA reads TGTGCCAGCAACAGGGGGCTTTCTGAAAAACTGTTTTTT.

This clonotype was observed many times. The CDR3 loop reads CASWSLTGRYEQYF. As DNA, the CDR3 is TGTGCCAGCTGGAGTCTGACAGGCCGCTACGAGCAGTACTTC. V and J are TRBV27 and TRBJ2-7; TRBD1 might be the D (6 bases). Germline V gives CDR1 MNHEY, CDR2 SMNVEV (reference sequence). The CDR3 consists of 14 residues. V was cut by 8 bases and J by 3 bases, with 17 bases left in between.

This clonotype showed up many times. CDR3 sequence reads: CASRDRGHGYTF. The CDR3 nucleotides are TGTGCCAGCAGGGACAGGGGGCATGGCTACACCTTC. V is TRBV27 and J is TRBJ1-2; 11 nucleotides agree with TRBD1. The CDR3 has 12 residues. Germline CDR1 is MNHEY and CDR2 is SMNVEV (reference sequence). The junction had 0 bases not matched to a gene; V was cut back by 6 bases and J by 6 bases.

This clonotype was seen many times. J is TRBJ2-5 and V is TRBV7-6; D remains ambiguous. V was shortened by 5 bases and J by 7 bases, with 14 bases between the two germline ends. Looked up from germline, CDR1 is SGHVS and CDR2 is FNYEAQ. This CDR3 has 13 amino acids. The CDR3 region has the DNA TGTGCCAGCAGCCCCGGGCAGTTAGGGACCCAGTACTTC. It translates to CASSPGQLGTQYF.

There are many counts of this clonotype. V gene TRBV10-3 combines with J gene TRBJ2-1; 9 positions agree with TRBD1. V trimming: 8 bases; J trimming: 1 base; junction bases outside the gene matches: 12. This CDR3 has 17 residues. The germline V gene encodes CDR1 ENHRY and CDR2 SYGVKD. CDR3 residues: CAIAGRLGQGSYNEQFF. In nucleotides, the CDR3 is TGTGCCATCGCCGGAAGGTTGGGACAGGGTTCCTACAATGAGCAGTTCTTC.

This clonotype has a handful of counts. This chain links TRBV25-1 with TRBJ2-7, with D maybe TRBD2 (6 bases). Germline V gene data show CDR1 as MGHDK and CDR2 as SYGVNS. The CDR3 runs to 15 residues. The V end lost 5 bases, the J end lost 4 bases, and 18 bases lay between the germline ends. CDR3 protein: CASSTPAGTHYEQYF. In DNA form, the CDR3 reads TGTGCCAGCAGTACCCCGGCGGGGACCCATTACGAGCAGTACTTC.

This clonotype has a count of ten or more. The rearrangement uses TRBV14 and TRBJ2-7; unclear D gene. The CDR3 extends over 16 amino acids. V lost 3 bases, J lost 0 bases, and 15 bases lay in between. The germline V gene encodes CDR1 SGHDN and CDR2 FVKESK. The CDR3 DNA reads TGTGCCAGCAGCCACTCTGTTAAGCAGGTCTCCTACGAGCAGTACTTC. It codes for CASSHSVKQVSYEQYF.

The V call is TRBV5-5, the J call TRBJ1-4, with D perhaps matching TRBD1 (5 bases). The germline V gene encodes CDR1 SGHKS and CDR2 YYEKEE (reference sequence). The CDR3 length is 16 residues. Trimming removed 2 bases at V and 0 bases at J, with 11 bases between. CDR3 DNA: TGTGCCAGCAGCTTATCAGGGAGGCCAACTAATGAAAAACTGTTTTTT. This encodes CASSLSGRPTNEKLFF. Full variable domain (rest looked up from reference TRBV5-5 and TRBJ1-4): DAGVTQSPTHLIKTRGQQVTLRCSPISGHKSVSWYQQVLGQGPQFIFQYYEKEERGRGNFPDRFSARQFPNYSSELNVNALLLGDSALYLCASSLSGRPTNEKLFFGSGTQLSVL.

This clonotype appeared many times. The rearrangement joins TRBV4-3 to TRBJ2-2; D gene ambiguous. The CDR3 is 16 residues long. Germline CDR1 is LGHNA and CDR2 is YSLEER. With 1 base removed from V and 7 bases from J, the gap between germline ends came to 16 bases. The CDR3 coding sequence is TGCGCCAGCAGCCAAGCCGCGATCGGGTACGGCGGGGAGCTGTTTTTT. Amino acids: CASSQAAIGYGGELFF.

This clonotype occurred a few times. J is TRBJ2-7 and V is TRBV2; D remains ambiguous. Germline V gene lookup returns CDR1 SNHLY and CDR2 FYNNEI. V gave up 6 bases and J gave up 12 bases, with 24 bases separating them. The CDR3 runs to 14 residues. CDR3 loop: CASSDFDQIHLGYF. DNA for the CDR3: TGTGCCAGCAGCGATTTCGACCAAATCCATTTGGGGTACTTC.

The J gene is TRBJ2-1, the V gene TRBV5-6; D not certain. Trimming cost V 3 bases and J 9 bases, with 10 bases left between them. Germline V lookup: CDR1 SGHDT, CDR2 YYEEEE. The CDR3 has 12 amino acids. The CDR3 here is CASSSGPGEQFF. For the CDR3, the DNA is TGTGCCAGCAGCTCCGGGCCGGGTGAGCAGTTCTTC.

The sample holds many counts of this clonotype. The V and J genes are TRBV20-1 and TRBJ2-7, with D unclear. V was clipped by 6 bases and J by 3 bases, with 6 bases between them. Germline V CDR1 and CDR2: DFQATT, SNEGSKA (reference sequence). This CDR3 is 10 amino acids long. CDR3 coding DNA: TGCAGTGCCGGAGACTACGAGCAGTACTTC. Amino acids: CSAGDYEQYF.

V and J are TRBV4-3 and TRBJ2-1; no clear D. Germline V gene data show CDR1 as LGHNA and CDR2 as YSLEER. CDR3 length: 14 residues. V was trimmed by 0 bases and J by 3 bases, leaving 6 bases between them. In DNA, the CDR3 is TGCGCCAGCAGCCAAGATAACGGCTACAATGAGCAGTTCTTC. It encodes CASSQDNGYNEQFF.

Remarks on this clonotype: Just one base apart from a much larger clone, this may be a read error. CDR3 sequence: CRANMGQSILYGYTF. The CDR3 region has the DNA TGCAGAGCTAACATGGGACAGAGCATACTCTATGGCTACACCTTC. This rearrangement joins TRBV20-1 to TRBJ1-2, with TRBD1 identical over 7 bases. CDR1 and CDR2 from the germline V gene are DFQATT and SNEGSKA (reference sequence). The CDR3 consists of 15 residues.

The chain joins TRBV28 to TRBJ1-4, with 8 bases fitting TRBD1. The CDR3 totals 17 residues. Germline CDR1 and CDR2: MDHEN and SYDVKM. V shed 6 bases, J shed 0 bases, and the junction held 9 bases outside the gene matches. The CDR3 spells CASRRVRDRTTNEKLFF. The CDR3 DNA is TGTGCCAGCAGGCGGGTTCGGGACAGGACAACTAATGAAAAACTGTTTTTT.

There are many counts of this clonotype. The rearrangement links TRBV20-1 to TRBJ2-1, with D perhaps TRBD2 (6 bases). This CDR3 has 15 amino acids. Trimming removed 0 bases at V and 8 bases at J, with 17 bases between. Germline CDR1 DFQATT, CDR2 SNEGSKA (reference sequence). In nucleotides, the CDR3 is TGCAGTGCTAGAGACCCGGTTGGGGGGAGCGATGAGCAGTTCTTC. Translating it yields CSARDPVGGSDEQFF.

The chain links TRBV12-3 or TRBV12-4 to TRBJ2-2; D is unclear. V lost 6 bases, J lost 3 bases, and 8 bases lay in between. The CDR3 loop spans 13 amino acids. The CDR3 loop reads CASSFRYTGELFF. CDR3 DNA sequence: TGTGCCAGCAGCTTCCGGTACACCGGGGAGCTGTTTTTT.